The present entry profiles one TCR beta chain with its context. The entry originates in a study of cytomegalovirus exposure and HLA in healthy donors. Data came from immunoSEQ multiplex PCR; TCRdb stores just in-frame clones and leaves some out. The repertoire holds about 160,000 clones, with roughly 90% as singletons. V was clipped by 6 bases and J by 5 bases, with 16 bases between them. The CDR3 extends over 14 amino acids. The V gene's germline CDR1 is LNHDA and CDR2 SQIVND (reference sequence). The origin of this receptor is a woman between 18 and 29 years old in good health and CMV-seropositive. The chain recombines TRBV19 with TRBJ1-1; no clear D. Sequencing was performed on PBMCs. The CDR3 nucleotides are TGTGCCAGTAGACCCCTGGGAGAGGGAACTGAAGCTTTCTTT. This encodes CASRPLGEGTEAFF.